Below are 6 T cell receptor beta chains sequenced from a single sample in a study of blood T cells in healthy people across ages. A J-beta primer mix and a sample-barcoded 5' primer were used in a second PCR of roughly 6 to 11 cycles. Each CDR3 protein is one row after TCRdb ran MiXCR on the 5' RACE reads. The sample holds hundreds of thousands of distinct CDR3 sequences, more than 40% seen once. Material for sequencing was blood. These receptor sequences come from a woman in her sixties in good health.

This chain links TRBV10-3 with TRBJ2-3; 7 nucleotides match TRBD2. CDR1 is ENHRY and CDR2 is SYGVKD in the germline V gene. Losses at the gene ends were 7 bases for V and 3 bases for J; bases not matched to a gene: 7. CDR3 size: 14 residues. The CDR3 coding sequence is TGTGCCATCACTGGGCGGGAGAGAACAGATACGCAGTATTTT. Its translation: CAITGRERTDTQYF.

The chain links TRBV7-2 to TRBJ1-6; D unclear. Per the germline V gene, CDR1 is SGHTA and CDR2 is FQGNSA. V lost 3 bases, J lost 2 bases, and 11 bases lay in between. This CDR3 is 16 amino acids long. CDR3 DNA: TGTGCCAGCAGCTTTTTTCCAGGAACCTATAATTCACCCCTCCACTTT. Translated: CASSFFPGTYNSPLHF.

This clonotype was detected only a few times. The rearrangement joins TRBV28 to TRBJ2-7; D possibly corresponds to TRBD2 (6 bases). V was pared by 5 bases and J by 5 bases, with 16 bases between. The CDR3 sequence is 14 residues long. Germline V gene sequence: CDR1 MDHEN, CDR2 SYDVKM. In DNA, the CDR3 is TGTGCCAGCAGTCCCCCCCTTTGGGGGGACGAGCAGTACTTC. Translated: CASSPPLWGDEQYF.

This clonotype was found a few times. The chain recombines TRBV9 with TRBJ2-1; 11 bases line up with TRBD2. CDR1 is SGDLS, CDR2 YYNGEE, per germline. The CDR3 consists of 17 residues. V was pared by 4 bases and J by 5 bases, with 11 bases of the junction left unmatched. CDR3 region: CASSRRPGLAGDNEQFF. The CDR3 DNA sequence: TGTGCCAGCAGCCGACGTCCAGGACTAGCGGGTGACAATGAGCAGTTCTTC.

The V call is TRBV3-1, the J call TRBJ2-7; D is tentatively TRBD1 or TRBD2 (5 bases each). The CDR3 is 14 residues long. CDR1 is LGHDT and CDR2 is YNNKEL in the germline V gene (reference sequence). The V and J ends lost 5 bases and 4 bases respectively, with 15 bases between them. The CDR3 loop reads CASSIRGAGYEQYF. The CDR3 DNA is TGTGCCAGCAGCATCCGGGGCGCAGGTTACGAGCAGTACTTC.

This clonotype was observed a few times. This chain links TRBV3-1 with TRBJ2-7; tentative D call: TRBD2 (5 bases). Deletions cut 3 bases from V and 6 bases from J, with 12 bases between. Per germline, CDR1 LGHDT and CDR2 YNNKEL (reference sequence). CDR3 length equals 13 residues. CDR3 nucleotides: TGTGCCAGCAGCCACCACGACCGGGGCGAGCAGTACTTC. It encodes CASSHHDRGEQYF.